This T cell receptor beta chain was observed in a study of CD4+ T cells in melanoma. Remarks on this clone: The antigen is not known.

Profiling relied on immunoSEQ multiplex PCR, and the TCRdb table lists in-frame clones only, not all of them. The sample lists roughly 140,000 clones, 85% to 95% occurring once. General study results and limits: A reported correlation linked neoantigen-specific CD4+ T cells to CD8+, macrophage and B cell function. Reportedly, melanoma neoantigen-specific CD4+ T cells showed varied differentiation states.

V was shortened by 5 bases and J by 5 bases, with 11 bases between the two germline ends. The CDR3 is 13 amino acids. Germline V gene sequence: CDR1 SGHNT, CDR2 YENEEA. The V and J genes are TRBV11-3 and TRBJ2-3; D not resolved. This TCR was recovered from a human donor with melanoma. The CDR3 sequence: CASSPRQEDTQYF. CDR3 DNA sequence: TGTGCCAGCAGCCCCCGCCAGGAAGATACGCAGTATTTT.